The T cell receptor beta chain under discussion was sequenced for a study of T-cell reconstitution after alpha-beta-depleted transplantation in children. Trimming removed 5 bases from V and 5 bases from J; junction bases left unmatched: 8. The CDR3 is made up of 14 amino acids. Germline V lookup: CDR1 SEHNR, CDR2 FQNEAQ (reference sequence). Unique molecular identifiers tagged the TCRbeta library. TCRdb called the PCR reads again in MiXCR, with one record for every CDR3 protein. Counted here are hundreds of thousands of distinct CDR3 sequences, around 8.4% occurring once; the ten biggest clones make up about 40%. This clonotype was seen a handful of times. The antigen is not known. Study-wide results and caveats: A year had passed since transplant, and T-cell counts and diversity by then came mostly from newly produced T cells. The origin of alpha-beta T cells about two months after transplant was reportedly several hundred expanded graft clones. For some patients, TCRbeta diversity was high at day 60 because of recipient T cells and thymic progenitors that survived.

This TCR was sampled from a male patient between 2 and 10 years old who had a stem cell transplant for acute myeloid leukemia, so the T cells may come from the graft donor. The sample consisted of PBMCs, mostly from graft donor cells, taken 360 days after TCRalphabeta/CD19-depleted stem cell transplant. The V gene is TRBV7-9, the J gene TRBJ2-7; 8 bases map to TRBD1. The CDR3 reads CASSPGQAWHEQYF. The CDR3 DNA follows: TGTGCCAGCAGCCCGGGACAGGCTTGGCACGAGCAGTACTTC. Combining the CDR3 with reference TRBV7-9 and TRBJ2-7 gives the whole variable domain DTGVSQNPRHKITKRGQNVTFRCDPISEHNRLYWYRQTLGQGPEFLTYFQNEAQLEKSRLLSDRFSAERPKGSFSTLEIQRTEQGDSAMYLCASSPGQAWHEQYFGPGTRLTVT.